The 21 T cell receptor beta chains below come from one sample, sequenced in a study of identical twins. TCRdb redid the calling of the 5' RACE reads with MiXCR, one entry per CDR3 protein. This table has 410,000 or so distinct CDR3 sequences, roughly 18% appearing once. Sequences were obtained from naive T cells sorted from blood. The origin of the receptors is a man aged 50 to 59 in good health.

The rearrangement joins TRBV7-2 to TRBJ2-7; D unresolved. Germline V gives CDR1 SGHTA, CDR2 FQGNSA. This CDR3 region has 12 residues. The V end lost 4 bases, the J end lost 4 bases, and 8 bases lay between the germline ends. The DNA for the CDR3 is TGTGCCAGCAGCTCTCAGAAGTACGAGCAGTACTTC. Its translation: CASSSQKYEQYF.

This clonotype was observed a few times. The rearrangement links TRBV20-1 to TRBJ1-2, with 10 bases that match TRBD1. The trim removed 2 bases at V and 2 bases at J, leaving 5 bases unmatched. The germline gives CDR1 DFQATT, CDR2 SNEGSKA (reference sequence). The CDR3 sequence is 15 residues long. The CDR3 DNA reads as TGCAGTGCTAGAAGTTCGGGACAGGGGAACTATGGCTACACCTTC. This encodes CSARSSGQGNYGYTF.

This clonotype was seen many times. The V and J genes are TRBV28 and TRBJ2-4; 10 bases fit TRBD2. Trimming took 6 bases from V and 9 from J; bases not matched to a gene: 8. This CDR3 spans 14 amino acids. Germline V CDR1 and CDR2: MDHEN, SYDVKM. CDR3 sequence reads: CASRPTSGNAIQYF. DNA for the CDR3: TGTGCCAGCAGGCCTACTAGCGGGAATGCCATTCAGTACTTC.

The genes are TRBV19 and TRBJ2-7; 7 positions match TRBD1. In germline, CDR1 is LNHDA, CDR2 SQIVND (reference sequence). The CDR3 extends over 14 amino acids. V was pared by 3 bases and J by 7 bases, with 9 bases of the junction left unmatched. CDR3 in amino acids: CASSIGTAAGEQYF. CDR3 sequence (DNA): TGTGCCAGTAGTATTGGGACAGCTGCTGGAGAGCAGTACTTC. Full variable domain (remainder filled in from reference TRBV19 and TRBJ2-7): DGGITQSPKYLFRKEGQNVTLSCEQNLNHDAMYWYRQDPGQGLRLIYYSQIVNDFQKGDIAEGYSVSREKKESFPLTVTSAQKNPTAFYLCASSIGTAAGEQYFGPGTRLTVT.

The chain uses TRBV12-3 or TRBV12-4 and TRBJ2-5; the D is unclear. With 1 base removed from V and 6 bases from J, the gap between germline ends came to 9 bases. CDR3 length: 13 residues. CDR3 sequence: CASSLVLSQTQYF. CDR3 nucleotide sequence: TGTGCCAGCAGTTTAGTTCTGTCCCAGACCCAGTACTTC.

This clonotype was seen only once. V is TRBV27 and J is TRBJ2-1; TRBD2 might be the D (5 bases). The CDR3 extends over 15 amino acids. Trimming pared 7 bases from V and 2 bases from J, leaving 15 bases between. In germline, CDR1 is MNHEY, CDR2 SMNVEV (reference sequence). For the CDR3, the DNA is TGTGCCAGCAAGAGAGGGTCAGGCCCCTACAATGAGCAGTTCTTC. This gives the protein CASKRGSGPYNEQFF.

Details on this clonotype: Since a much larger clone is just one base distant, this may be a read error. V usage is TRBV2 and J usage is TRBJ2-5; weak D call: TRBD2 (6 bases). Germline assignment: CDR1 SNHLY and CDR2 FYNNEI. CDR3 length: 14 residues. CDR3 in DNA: TGTGCCAACAGTAACTTGGGGGGTGAGGAGACCCAGTACTTC. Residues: CANSNLGGEETQYF.

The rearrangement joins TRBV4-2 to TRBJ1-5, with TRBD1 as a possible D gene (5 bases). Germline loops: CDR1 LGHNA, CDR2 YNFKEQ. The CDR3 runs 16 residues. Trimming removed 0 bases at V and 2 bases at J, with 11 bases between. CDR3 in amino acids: CASSQELGRGNQPQHF. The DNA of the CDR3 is TGTGCCAGCAGCCAAGAGTTGGGCAGGGGCAATCAGCCCCAGCATTTT.

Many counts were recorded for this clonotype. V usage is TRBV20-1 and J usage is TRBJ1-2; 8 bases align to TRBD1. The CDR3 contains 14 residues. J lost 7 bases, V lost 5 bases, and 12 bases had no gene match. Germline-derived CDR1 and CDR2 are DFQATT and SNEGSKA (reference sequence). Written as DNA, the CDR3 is TGCAGTGCTCGGCCAGGGGGCGCTTCGTCTGGCTACACCTTC. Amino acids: CSARPGGASSGYTF.

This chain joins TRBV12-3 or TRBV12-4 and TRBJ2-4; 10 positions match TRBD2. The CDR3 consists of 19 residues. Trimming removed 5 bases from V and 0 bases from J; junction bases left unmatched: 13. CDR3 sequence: CASSLGSSGGDLAKNIQYF. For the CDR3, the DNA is TGTGCCAGCAGTCTAGGATCCAGCGGGGGGGACCTAGCCAAAAACATTCAGTACTTC.

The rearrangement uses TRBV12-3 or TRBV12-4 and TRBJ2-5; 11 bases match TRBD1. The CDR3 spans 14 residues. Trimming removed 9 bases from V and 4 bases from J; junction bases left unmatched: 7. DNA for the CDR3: TGTGCCAGTACACCGGGACAGGGGGGAGAGACCCAGTACTTC. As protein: CASTPGQGGETQYF.

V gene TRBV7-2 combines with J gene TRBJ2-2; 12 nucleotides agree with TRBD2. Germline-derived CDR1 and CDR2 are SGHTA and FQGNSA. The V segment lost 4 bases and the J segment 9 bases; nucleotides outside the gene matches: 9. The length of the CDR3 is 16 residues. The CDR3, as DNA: TGTGCCAGCAGCTCCCGCGCGACTAGCGGGAGTCGGGAGCTGTTTTTT. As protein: CASSSRATSGSRELFF.

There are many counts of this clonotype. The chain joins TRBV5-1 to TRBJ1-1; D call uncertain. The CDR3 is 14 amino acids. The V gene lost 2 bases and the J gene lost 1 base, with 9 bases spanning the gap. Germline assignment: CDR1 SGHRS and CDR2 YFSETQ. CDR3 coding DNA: TGCGCCAGCAGCTTCGTCTTTCGGAACACTGAAGCTTTCTTT. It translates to CASSFVFRNTEAFF.

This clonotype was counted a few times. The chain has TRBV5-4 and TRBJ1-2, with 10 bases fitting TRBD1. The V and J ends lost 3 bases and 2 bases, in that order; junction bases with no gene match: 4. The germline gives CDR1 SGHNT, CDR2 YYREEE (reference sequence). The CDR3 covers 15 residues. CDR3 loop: CASSWRTGGNYGYTF. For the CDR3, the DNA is TGTGCCAGCAGCTGGAGGACAGGGGGGAACTATGGCTACACCTTC.

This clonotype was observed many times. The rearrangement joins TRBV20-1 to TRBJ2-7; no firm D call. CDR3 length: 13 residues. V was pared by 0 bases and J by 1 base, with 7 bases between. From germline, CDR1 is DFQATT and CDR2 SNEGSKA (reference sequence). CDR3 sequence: CSARDPPSYEQYF. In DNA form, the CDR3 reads TGCAGTGCTAGAGATCCCCCATCCTACGAGCAGTACTTC.

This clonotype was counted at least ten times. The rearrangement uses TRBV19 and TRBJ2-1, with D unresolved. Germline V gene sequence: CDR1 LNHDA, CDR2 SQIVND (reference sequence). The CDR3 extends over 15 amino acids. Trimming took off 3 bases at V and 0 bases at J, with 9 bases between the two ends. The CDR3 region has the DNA TGTGCCAGTAGTATGATGGCAGGCTCCTACAATGAGCAGTTCTTC. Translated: CASSMMAGSYNEQFF.

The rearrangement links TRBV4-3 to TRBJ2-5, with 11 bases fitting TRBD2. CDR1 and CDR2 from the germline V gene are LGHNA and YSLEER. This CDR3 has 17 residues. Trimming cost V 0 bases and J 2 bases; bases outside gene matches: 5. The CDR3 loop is CASSQDRLAGGQETQYF. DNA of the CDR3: TGCGCCAGCAGCCAAGATCGTCTAGCGGGAGGTCAAGAGACCCAGTACTTC.

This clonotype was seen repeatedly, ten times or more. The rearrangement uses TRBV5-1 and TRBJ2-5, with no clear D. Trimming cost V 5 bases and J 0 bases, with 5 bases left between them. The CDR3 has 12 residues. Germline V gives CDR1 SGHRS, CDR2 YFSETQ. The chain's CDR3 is CASRKDQETQYF. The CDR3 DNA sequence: TGCGCCAGCAGAAAAGACCAAGAGACCCAGTACTTC.

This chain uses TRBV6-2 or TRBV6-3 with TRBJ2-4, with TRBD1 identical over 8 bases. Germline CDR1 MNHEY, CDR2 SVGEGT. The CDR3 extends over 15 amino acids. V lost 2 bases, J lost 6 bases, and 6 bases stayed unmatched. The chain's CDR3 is CASSYPGQGGNIQYF. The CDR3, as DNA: TGTGCCAGCAGTTACCCCGGACAGGGCGGAAACATTCAGTACTTC.

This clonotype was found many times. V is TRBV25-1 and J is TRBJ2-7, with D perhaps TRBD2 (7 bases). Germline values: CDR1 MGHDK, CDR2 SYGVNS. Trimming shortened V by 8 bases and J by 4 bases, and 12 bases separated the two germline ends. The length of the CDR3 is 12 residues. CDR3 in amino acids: CASARGAYEQYF. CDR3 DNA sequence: TGTGCCAGCGCTCGGGGGGCTTACGAGCAGTACTTC.

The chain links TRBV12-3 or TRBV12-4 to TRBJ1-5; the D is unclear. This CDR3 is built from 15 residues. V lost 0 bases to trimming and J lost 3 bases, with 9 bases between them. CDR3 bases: TGTGCCAGCAGTTTAGCGTTCAGATCCAATCAGCCCCAGCATTTT. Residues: CASSLAFRSNQPQHF.